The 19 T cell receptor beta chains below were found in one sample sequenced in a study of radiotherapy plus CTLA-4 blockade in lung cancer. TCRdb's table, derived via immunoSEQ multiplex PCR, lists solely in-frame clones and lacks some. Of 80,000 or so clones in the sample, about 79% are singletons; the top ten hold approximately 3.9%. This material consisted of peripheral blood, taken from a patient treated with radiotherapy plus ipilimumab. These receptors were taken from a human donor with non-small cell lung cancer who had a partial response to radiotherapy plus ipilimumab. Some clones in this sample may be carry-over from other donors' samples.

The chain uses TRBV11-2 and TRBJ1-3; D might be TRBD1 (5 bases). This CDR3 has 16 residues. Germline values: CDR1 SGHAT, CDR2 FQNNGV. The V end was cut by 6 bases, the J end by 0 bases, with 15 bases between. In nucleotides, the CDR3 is TGTGCCAGCAGACCCCCAGGGTGGGTCTCTGGAAACACCATATATTTT. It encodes CASRPPGWVSGNTIYF.

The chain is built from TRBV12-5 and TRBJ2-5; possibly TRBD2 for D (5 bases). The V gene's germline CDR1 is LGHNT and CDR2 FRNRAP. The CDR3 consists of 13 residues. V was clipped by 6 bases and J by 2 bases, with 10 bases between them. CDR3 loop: CASGPPGQETQYF. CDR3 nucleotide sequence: TGTGCTAGTGGACCTCCGGGGCAAGAGACCCAGTACTTC.

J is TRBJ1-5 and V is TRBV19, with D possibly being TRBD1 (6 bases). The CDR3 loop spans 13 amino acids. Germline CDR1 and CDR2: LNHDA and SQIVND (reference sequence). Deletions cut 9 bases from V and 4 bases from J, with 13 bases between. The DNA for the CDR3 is TGTGCCAGCCGGGACAATGTTAATCAGCCCCAGCATTTT. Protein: CASRDNVNQPQHF.

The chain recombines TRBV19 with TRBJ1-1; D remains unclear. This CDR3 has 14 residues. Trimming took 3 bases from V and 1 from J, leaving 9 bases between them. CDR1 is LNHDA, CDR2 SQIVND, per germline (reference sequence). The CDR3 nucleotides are TGTGCCAGTAGTATGGGCAGGTGGAACACTGAAGCTTTCTTT. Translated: CASSMGRWNTEAFF.

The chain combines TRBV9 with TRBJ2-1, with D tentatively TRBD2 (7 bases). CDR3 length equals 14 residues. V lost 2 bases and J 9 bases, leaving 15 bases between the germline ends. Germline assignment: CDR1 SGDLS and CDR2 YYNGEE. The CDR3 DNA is TGTGCCAGCAGCGTCGGGGGGCTTAATAGTGAGCAGTTCTTC. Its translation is CASSVGGLNSEQFF.

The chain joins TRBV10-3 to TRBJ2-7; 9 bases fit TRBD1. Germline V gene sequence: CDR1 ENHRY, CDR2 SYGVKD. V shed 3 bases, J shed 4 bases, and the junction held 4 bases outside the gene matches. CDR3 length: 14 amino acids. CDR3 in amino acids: CAISEPGTGYEQYF. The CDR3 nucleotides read TGTGCCATCAGTGAACCCGGGACAGGGTACGAGCAGTACTTC.

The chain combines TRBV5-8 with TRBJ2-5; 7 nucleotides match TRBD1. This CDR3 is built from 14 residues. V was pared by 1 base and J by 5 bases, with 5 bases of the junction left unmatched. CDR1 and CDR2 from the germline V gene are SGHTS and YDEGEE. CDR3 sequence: CASSLFQGDETQYF. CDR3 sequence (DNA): TGTGCCAGCAGCTTGTTCCAGGGGGACGAGACCCAGTACTTC.

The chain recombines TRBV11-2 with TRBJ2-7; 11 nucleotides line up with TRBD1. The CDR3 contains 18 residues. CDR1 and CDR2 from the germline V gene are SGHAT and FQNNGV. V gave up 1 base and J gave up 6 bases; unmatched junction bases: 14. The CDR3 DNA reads TGTGCCAGCAGCTTAGGACCTACCGGGACAGGGGGGTTCGGCGAGCAGTACTTC. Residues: CASSLGPTGTGGFGEQYF.

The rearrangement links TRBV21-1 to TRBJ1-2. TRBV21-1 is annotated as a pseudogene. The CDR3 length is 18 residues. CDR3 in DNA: TGTGCCAGCAGCCCACGAATGGGATCGAGACGGGAGAATTATGGCTACACCTTC. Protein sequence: CASSPRMGSRRENYGYTF.

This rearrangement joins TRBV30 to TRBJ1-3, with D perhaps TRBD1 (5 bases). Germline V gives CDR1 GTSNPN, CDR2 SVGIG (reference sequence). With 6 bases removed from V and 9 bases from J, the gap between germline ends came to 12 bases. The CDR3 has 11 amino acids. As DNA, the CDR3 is TGTGCCTGTTCCGGGGGAGGCACCATATATTTT. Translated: CACSGGGTIYF.

Here the CDR3 reads CASSLVAGGYADTQYF. As DNA, the CDR3 is TGTGCCAGCAGCTTAGTAGCGGGGGGTTATGCAGATACGCAGTATTTT. This chain connects TRBV7-2 to TRBJ2-3; 10 nucleotides agree with TRBD2. Germline trimming cut 1 base from V and 4 bases from J; bases unmatched to any gene: 5. The CDR3 spans 16 residues. Germline CDR1 and CDR2: SGHTA and FQGNSA.

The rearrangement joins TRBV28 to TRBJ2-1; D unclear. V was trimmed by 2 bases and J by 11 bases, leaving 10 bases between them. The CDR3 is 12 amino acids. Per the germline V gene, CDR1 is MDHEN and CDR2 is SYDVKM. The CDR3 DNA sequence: TGTGCCAGCAGTTTAAGTTCCCAGAAGCAGTTCTTC. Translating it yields CASSLSSQKQFF.

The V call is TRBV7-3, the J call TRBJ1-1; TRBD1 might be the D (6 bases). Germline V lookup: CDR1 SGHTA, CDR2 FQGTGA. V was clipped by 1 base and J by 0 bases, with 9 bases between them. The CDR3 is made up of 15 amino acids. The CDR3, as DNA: TGTGCCAGCAGCTTAAAAGGGGGAATGAACACTGAAGCTTTCTTT. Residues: CASSLKGGMNTEAFF. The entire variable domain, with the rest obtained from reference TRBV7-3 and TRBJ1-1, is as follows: GAGVSQTPSNKVTEKGKYVELRCDPISGHTALYWYRQSLGQGPEFLIYFQGTGAADDSGLPNDRFFAVRPEGSVSTLKIQRTERGDSAVYLCASSLKGGMNTEAFFGQGTRLTVV.

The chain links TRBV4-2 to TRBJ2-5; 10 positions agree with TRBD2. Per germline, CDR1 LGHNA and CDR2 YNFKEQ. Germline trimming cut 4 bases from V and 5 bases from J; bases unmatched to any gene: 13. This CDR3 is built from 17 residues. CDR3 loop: CASSPQGAAGGPETQYF. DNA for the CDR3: TGTGCCAGCAGCCCTCAAGGAGCAGCGGGGGGGCCGGAGACCCAGTACTTC.

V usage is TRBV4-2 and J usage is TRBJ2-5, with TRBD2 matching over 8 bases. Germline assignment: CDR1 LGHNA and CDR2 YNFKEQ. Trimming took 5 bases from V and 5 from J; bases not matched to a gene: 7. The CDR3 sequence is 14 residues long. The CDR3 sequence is CASSKRGGDETQYF. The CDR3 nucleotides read TGTGCCAGCAGCAAACGGGGGGGCGACGAGACCCAGTACTTC.

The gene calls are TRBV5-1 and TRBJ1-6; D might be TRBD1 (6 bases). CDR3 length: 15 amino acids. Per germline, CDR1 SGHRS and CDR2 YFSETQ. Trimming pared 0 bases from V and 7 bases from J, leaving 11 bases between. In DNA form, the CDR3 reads TGCGCCAGCAGCTTGGGGACAGCCCGCAATTCACCCCTCCACTTT. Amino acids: CASSLGTARNSPLHF.

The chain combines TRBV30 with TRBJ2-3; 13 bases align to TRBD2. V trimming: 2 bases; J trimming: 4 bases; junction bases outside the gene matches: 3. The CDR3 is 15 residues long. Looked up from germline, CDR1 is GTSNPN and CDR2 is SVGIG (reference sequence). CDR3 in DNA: TGTGCCTGGAGTTTACTAGCGGGAGGGGCAGATACGCAGTATTTT. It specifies CAWSLLAGGADTQYF.

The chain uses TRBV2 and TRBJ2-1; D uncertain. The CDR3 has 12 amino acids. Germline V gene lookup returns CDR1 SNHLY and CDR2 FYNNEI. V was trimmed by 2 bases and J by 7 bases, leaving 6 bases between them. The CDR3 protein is CASSETGNEQFF. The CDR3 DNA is TGTGCCAGCAGTGAAACCGGGAATGAGCAGTTCTTC.

The CDR3 loop is CSVGREGPETQYF. DNA of the CDR3: TGCAGCGTTGGACGGGAGGGCCCAGAGACCCAGTACTTC. The chain carries TRBV29-1 and TRBJ2-5; 8 bases agree with TRBD2. Looked up from germline, CDR1 is SQVTM and CDR2 is ANQGSEA. This CDR3 has 13 residues. V trimming: 4 bases; J trimming: 4 bases; junction bases outside the gene matches: 5. The full variable domain, completed using reference TRBV29-1 and TRBJ2-5, is SAVISQKPSRDICQRGTSLTIQCQVDSQVTMMFWYRQQPGQSLTLIATANQGSEATYESGFVIDKFPISRPNLTFSTLTVSNMSPEDSSIYLCSVGREGPETQYFGPGTRLLVL.